This TCR beta chain is from a study of metastatic and nonmetastatic thyroid tumors. All patients were treatment-naive before thyroid surgery. This clone showed up many times. What it recognizes is unknown. In the study's own analysis: The study's classifier, a distant-metastasis tool for papillary thyroid cancer, was built using CDR3 differences across clinicopathological groups. MiXCR reprocessed the PCR reads for TCRdb. V and J calls and clone size were set by TCRdb, not the authors. The table lists over 11,000 clones, about a quarter of them singletons. Study-level points and caveats: Within blood and tumor, benign nodules reportedly had significantly lower TCR beta diversity than malignant thyroid tumors did.

Germline lookup yields CDR1 LGHNA and CDR2 YSLEER. J lost 5 bases, V lost 0 bases, and 8 bases had no gene match. This CDR3 contains 16 residues. This sequence joins TRBV4-3 and TRBJ2-5, with 8 bases that match TRBD2. The sequence was collected from a female donor with papillary thyroid cancer or a benign thyroid nodule (not recorded which). Some clones in this sample may be carry-over from other donors' samples. The sequenced material came from blood. The CDR3 here is CASSQDSYGRAETQYF. For the CDR3, the DNA is TGCGCCAGCAGCCAAGATTCCTACGGGAGGGCTGAGACCCAGTACTTC.